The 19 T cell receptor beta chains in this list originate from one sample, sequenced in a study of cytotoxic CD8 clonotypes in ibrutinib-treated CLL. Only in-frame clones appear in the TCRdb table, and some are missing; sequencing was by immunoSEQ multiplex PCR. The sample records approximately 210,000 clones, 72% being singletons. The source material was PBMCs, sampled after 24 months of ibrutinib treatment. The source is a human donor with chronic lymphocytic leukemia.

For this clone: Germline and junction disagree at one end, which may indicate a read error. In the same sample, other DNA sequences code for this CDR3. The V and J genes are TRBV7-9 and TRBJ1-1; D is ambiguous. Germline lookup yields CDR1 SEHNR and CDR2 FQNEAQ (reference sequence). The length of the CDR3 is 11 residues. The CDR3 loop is CASTAVTEAFF. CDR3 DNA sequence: TGTGCTAGCACGGCTGTCACTGAAGCTTTCTTT.

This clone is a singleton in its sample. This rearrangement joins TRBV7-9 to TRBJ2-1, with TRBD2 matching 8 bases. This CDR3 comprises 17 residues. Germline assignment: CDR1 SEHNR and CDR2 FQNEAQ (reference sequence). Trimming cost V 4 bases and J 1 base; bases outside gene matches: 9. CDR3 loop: CASSSPGLVGSYNEQFF. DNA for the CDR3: TGTGCCAGCAGCTCTCCGGGACTAGTGGGATCCTACAATGAGCAGTTCTTC. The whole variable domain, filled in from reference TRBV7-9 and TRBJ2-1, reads DTGVSQNPRHKITKRGQNVTFRCDPISEHNRLYWYRQTLGQGPEFLTYFQNEAQLEKSRLLSDRFSAERPKGSFSTLEIQRTEQGDSAMYLCASSSPGLVGSYNEQFFGPGTRLTVL.

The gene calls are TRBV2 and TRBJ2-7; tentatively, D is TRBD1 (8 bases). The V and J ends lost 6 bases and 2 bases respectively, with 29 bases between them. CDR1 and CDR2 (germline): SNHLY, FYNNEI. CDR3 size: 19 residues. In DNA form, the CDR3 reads TGTGCCAGCAGGGAGCCCCGCGGACAGGGCCTAGCGGCCACCTACGAGCAGTACTTC. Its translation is CASREPRGQGLAATYEQYF.

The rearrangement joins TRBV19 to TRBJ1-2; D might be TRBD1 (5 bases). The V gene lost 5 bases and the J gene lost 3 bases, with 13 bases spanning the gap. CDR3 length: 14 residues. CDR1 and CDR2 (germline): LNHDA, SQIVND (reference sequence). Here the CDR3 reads CASSQRDGYYGYTF. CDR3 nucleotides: TGTGCCAGTAGTCAAAGGGACGGTTACTATGGCTACACCTTC. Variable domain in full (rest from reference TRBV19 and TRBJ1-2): DGGITQSPKYLFRKEGQNVTLSCEQNLNHDAMYWYRQDPGQGLRLIYYSQIVNDFQKGDIAEGYSVSREKKESFPLTVTSAQKNPTAFYLCASSQRDGYYGYTFGSGTRLTVV.

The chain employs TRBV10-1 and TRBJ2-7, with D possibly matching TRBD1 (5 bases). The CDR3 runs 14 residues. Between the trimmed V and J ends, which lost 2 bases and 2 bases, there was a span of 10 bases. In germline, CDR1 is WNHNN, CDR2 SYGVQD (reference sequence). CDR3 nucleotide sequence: TGCGCCAGCAGTGAGCCAGGGAAGCCCTACGAGCAGTACTTC. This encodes CASSEPGKPYEQYF.

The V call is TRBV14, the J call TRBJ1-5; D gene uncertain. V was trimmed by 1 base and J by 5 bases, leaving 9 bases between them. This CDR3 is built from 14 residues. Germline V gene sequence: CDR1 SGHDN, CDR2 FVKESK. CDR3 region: CASSQVGGDQPQHF. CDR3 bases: TGTGCCAGCAGCCAAGTAGGCGGGGATCAGCCCCAGCATTTT. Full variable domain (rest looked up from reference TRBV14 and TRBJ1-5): EAGVTQFPSHSVIEKGQTVTLRCDPISGHDNLYWYRRVMGKEIKFLLHFVKESKQDESGMPNNRFLAERTGGTYSTLKVQPAELEDSGVYFCASSQVGGDQPQHFGDGTRLSIL.

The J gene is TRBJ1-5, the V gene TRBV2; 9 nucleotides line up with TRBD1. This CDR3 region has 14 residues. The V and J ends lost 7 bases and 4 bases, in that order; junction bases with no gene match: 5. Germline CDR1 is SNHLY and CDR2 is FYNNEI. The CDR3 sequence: CASTRDRVNQPQHF. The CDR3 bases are TGTGCCAGCACTAGGGACAGGGTTAATCAGCCCCAGCATTTT.

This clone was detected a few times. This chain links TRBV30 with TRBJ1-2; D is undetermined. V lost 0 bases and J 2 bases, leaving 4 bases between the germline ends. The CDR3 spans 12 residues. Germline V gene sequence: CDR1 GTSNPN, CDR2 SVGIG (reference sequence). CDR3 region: CAWSVQNYGYTF. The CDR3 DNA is TGTGCCTGGAGTGTACAGAACTATGGCTACACCTTC.

This CDR3 is CASSLDRGSWYTF. In DNA, the CDR3 is TGTGCCAGCAGCCTGGACAGGGGGTCGTGGTACACCTTC. V usage is TRBV5-4 and J usage is TRBJ1-2, with 10 bases aligning to TRBD1. J was trimmed by 11 bases and V by 4 bases; bases with no gene match: 8. The CDR3 sequence is 13 residues long. Germline V gene sequence: CDR1 SGHNT, CDR2 YYREEE (reference sequence).

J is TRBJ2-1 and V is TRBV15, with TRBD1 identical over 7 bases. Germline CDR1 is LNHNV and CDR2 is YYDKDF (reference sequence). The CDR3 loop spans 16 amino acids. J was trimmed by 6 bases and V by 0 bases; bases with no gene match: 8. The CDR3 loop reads CATSRDARTGVNEQFF. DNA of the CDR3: TGTGCCACCAGCAGAGATGCCCGGACAGGAGTCAATGAGCAGTTCTTC.

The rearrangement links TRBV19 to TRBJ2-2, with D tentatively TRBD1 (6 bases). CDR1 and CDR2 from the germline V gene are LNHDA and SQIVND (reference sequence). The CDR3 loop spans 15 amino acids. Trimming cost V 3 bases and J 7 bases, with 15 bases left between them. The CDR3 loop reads CASSIGAGVSGELFF. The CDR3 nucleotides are TGTGCCAGTAGTATCGGGGCAGGGGTGAGCGGGGAGCTGTTTTTT.

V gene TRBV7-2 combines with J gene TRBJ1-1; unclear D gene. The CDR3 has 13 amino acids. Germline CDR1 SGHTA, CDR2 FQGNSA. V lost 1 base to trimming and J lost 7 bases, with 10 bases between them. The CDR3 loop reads CASSLVLRVEAFF. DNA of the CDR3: TGTGCCAGCAGCTTAGTATTGAGGGTTGAAGCTTTCTTT.

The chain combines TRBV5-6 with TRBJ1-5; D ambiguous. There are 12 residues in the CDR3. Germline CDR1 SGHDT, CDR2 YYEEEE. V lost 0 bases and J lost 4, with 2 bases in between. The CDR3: CASSLVNQPQHF. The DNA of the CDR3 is TGTGCCAGCAGCTTGGTTAATCAGCCCCAGCATTTT.

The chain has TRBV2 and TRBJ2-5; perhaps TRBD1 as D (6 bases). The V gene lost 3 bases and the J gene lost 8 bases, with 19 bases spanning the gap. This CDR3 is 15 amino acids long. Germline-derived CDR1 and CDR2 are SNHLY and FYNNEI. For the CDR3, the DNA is TGTGCCAGCAGTGATCAGGGACAAATATTAGCTACCCAGTACTTC. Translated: CASSDQGQILATQYF.

The CDR3 DNA follows: TGTGCCAGCAGTGATGGGACAGTTGATAATGAAAAACTGTTTTTT. Amino acid sequence: CASSDGTVDNEKLFF. This chain connects TRBV25-1 to TRBJ1-4, with 7 bases aligning to TRBD1. This CDR3 has 15 residues. J was trimmed by 4 bases and V by 3 bases; bases with no gene match: 5. The V gene's germline CDR1 is MGHDK and CDR2 SYGVNS.

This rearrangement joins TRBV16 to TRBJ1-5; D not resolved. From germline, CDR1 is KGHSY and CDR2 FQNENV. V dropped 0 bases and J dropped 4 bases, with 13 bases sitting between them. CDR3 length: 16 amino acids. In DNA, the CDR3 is TGTGCCAGCAGCCAATCGGTCCGGGCCTTGAATCAGCCCCAGCATTTT. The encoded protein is CASSQSVRALNQPQHF.

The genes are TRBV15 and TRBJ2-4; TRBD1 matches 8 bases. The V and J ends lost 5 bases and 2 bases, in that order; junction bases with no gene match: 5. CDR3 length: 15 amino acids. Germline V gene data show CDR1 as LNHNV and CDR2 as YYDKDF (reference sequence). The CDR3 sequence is CATSLRTGSKNIQYF. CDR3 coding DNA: TGTGCCACCAGCCTACGGACAGGGTCCAAAAACATTCAGTACTTC.

CDR3 DNA sequence: TGTGCCAGCAGCTTGCCAGGGAGCAATCAGCCCCAGCATTTT. This gives the protein CASSLPGSNQPQHF. V is TRBV5-6 and J is TRBJ1-5; perhaps TRBD1 as D (5 bases). CDR3 size: 14 residues. Germline V gene sequence: CDR1 SGHDT, CDR2 YYEEEE. V lost 1 base and J 1 base, leaving 6 bases between the germline ends.

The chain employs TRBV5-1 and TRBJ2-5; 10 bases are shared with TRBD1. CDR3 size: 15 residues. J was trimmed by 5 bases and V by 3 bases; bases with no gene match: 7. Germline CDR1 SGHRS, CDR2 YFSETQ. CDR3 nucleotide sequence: TGCGCCAGCAGCTCCCCCCGGACAGGGGGGGAGACCCAGTACTTC. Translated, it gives CASSSPRTGGETQYF.